This T cell receptor (beta chain) is drawn from a study of beta chain features in type 1 diabetes. Study as a whole: Healthy donors and patients showed comparable age, gender and cell yields. Study-wide findings and caveats: Sequencing the cDNA could make cells with high TCR expression show up more than they should. It was possible that PCR favored shorter templates, equally so in patients and controls. TCRB CDR3s were moderately but significantly shorter in Type 1 diabetes patients in all four CD4+ subsets.

The V end was cut by 3 bases, the J end by 5 bases, with 8 bases between. CDR1 is ENHRY and CDR2 is SYGVKD in the germline V gene. CDR3 length equals 13 residues. For this clone: Antigen: not known.

The entirety of the isolated RNA underwent reverse transcription, so expressed TCRB transcripts were sequenced. Libraries were prepared by immunoSEQ multiplex PCR; TCRdb keeps only in-frame clonotypes and omits some of them. The sample holds about 900,000 clones; 17% are singletons and the top ten take around 0.02%. The sample was naive CD4+ T cells from blood. This clonotype was obtained from a woman younger than 30 in good health. The J gene is TRBJ1-5, the V gene TRBV10-3; D remains unclear. The CDR3 is CAISEAMDQPQHF. In DNA, the CDR3 is TGTGCCATCAGTGAAGCAATGGATCAGCCCCAGCATTTT.